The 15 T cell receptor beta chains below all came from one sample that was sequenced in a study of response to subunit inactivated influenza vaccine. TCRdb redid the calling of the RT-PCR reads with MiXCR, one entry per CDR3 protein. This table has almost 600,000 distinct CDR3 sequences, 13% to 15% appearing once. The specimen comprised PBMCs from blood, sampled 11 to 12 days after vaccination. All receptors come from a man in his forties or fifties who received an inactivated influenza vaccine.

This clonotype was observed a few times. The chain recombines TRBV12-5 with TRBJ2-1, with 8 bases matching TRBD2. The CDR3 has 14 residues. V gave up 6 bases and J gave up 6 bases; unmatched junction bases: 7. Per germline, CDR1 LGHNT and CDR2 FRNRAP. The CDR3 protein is CASGQTSALNEQFF. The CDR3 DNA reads TGTGCTAGTGGCCAGACTAGCGCCCTCAATGAGCAGTTCTTC.

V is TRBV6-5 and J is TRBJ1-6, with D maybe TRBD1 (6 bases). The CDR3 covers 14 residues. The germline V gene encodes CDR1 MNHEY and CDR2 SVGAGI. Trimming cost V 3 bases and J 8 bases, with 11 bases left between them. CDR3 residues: CASSYTGTDSPLHF. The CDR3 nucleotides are TGTGCCAGCAGTTATACAGGGACGGATTCACCCCTCCACTTT.

CDR3 protein: CASSLTDRELNQPQHF. CDR3 nucleotides: TGTGCCAGCAGCCTCACGGACAGGGAGCTGAATCAGCCCCAGCATTTT. J is TRBJ1-5 and V is TRBV7-9, with 8 bases identical to TRBD1. The CDR3 length is 16 residues. CDR1 is SEHNR and CDR2 is FQNEAQ in the germline V gene (reference sequence). Unmatched junction bases numbered 10, after V lost 5 bases and J lost 4 bases.

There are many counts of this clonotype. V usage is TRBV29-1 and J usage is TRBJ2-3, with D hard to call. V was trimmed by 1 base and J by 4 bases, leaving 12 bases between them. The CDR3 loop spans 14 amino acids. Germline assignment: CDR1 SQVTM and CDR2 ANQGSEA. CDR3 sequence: CSVEGSSPADTQYF. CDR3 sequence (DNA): TGCAGCGTTGAAGGTTCTTCGCCGGCAGATACGCAGTATTTT.

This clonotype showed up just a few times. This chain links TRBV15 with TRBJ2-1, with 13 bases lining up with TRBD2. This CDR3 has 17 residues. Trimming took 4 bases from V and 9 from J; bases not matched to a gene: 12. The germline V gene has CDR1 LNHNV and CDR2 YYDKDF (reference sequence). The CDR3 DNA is TGTGCCACCAGCATTGGGACTAGCGGGGCGTTTGGGGGTGAGCAGTTCTTC. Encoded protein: CATSIGTSGAFGGEQFF.

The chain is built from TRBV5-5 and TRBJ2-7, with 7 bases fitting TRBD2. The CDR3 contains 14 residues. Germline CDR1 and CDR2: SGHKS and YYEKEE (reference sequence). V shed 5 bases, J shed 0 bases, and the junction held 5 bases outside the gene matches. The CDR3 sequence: CASRLAANSYEQYF. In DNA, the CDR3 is TGTGCCAGCAGGCTAGCGGCAAACTCCTACGAGCAGTACTTC.

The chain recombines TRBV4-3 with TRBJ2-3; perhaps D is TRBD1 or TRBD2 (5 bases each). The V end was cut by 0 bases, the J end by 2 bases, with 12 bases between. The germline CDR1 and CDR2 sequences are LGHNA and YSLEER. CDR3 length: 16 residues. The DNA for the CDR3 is TGCGCCAGCAGCCAAGATTATCCGGGGCCCACAGATACGCAGTATTTT. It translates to CASSQDYPGPTDTQYF.

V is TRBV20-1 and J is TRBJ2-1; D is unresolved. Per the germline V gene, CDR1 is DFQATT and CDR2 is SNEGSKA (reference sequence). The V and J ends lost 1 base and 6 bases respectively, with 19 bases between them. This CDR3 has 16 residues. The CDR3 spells CSARVQAGRKFNEQFF. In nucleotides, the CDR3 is TGCAGTGCTAGAGTCCAGGCAGGTCGAAAGTTCAATGAGCAGTTCTTC.

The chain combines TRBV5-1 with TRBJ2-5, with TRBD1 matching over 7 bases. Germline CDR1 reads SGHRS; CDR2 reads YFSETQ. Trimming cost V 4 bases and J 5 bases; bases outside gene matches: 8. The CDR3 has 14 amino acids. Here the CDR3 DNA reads TGCGCCAGCAGCCCCGACAGGGAAGGGGAGACCCAGTACTTC. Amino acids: CASSPDREGETQYF.

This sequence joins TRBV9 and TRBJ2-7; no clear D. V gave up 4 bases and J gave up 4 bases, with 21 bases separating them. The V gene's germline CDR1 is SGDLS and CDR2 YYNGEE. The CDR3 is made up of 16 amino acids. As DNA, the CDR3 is TGTGCCAGCAGCACTCAACCCAGTTCTCTCGGGTACGAGCAGTACTTC. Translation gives CASSTQPSSLGYEQYF.

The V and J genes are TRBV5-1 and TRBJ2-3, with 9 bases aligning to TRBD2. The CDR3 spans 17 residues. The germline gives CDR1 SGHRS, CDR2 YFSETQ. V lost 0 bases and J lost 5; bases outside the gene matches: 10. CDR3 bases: TGCGCCAGCAGCTTGGCCCGTGGCGGGAGGGCCCTAGATACGCAGTATTTT. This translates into CASSLARGGRALDTQYF.

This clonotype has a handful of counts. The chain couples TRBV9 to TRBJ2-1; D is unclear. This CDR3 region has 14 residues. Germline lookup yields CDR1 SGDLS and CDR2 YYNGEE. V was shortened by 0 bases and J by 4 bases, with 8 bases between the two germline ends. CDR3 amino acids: CASSVVPDYNEQFF. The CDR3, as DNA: TGTGCCAGCAGCGTAGTCCCGGATTACAATGAGCAGTTCTTC. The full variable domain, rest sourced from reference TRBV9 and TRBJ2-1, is DSGVTQTPKHLITATGQRVTLRCSPRSGDLSVYWYQQSLDQGLQFLIQYYNGEERAKGNILERFSAQQFPDLHSELNLSSLELGDSALYFCASSVVPDYNEQFFGPGTRLTVL.

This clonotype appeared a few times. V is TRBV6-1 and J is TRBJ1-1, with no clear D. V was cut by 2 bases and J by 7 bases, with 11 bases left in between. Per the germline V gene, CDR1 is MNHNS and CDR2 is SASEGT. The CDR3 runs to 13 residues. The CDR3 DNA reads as TGTGCCAGCAGTGAAAGCAGTAGCCTTGAAGCTTTCTTT. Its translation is CASSESSSLEAFF.

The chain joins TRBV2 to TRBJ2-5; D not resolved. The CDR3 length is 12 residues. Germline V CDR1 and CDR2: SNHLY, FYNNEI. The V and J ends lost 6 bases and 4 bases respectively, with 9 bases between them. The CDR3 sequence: CASRREGETQYF. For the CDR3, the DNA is TGTGCCAGCAGAAGAGAAGGAGAGACCCAGTACTTC. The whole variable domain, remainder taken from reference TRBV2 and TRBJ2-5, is EPEVTQTPSHQVTQMGQEVILRCVPISNHLYFYWYRQILGQKVEFLVSFYNNEISEKSEIFDDQFSVERPDGSNFTLKIRSTKLEDSAMYFCASRREGETQYFGPGTRLLVL.

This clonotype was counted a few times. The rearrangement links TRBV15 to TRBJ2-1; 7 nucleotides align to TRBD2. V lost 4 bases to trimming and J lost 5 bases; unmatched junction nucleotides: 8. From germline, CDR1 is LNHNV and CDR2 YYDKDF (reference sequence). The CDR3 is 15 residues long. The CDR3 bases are TGTGCCACCAGCACCGCTAGCGGTCCTAACAATGAGCAGTTCTTC. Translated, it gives CATSTASGPNNEQFF.